The next 19 T cell receptor beta chains were all read from a single sample in a study of human T cells and chemical hapten exposure. Each CDR3 protein gets one entry after TCRdb re-called the 5' RACE reads with MiXCR. The repertoire holds approximately 140,000 distinct CDR3 sequences, with around 4.1% as singletons. From whole blood left unfractionated, total RNA was extracted. Receptors originate from a female donor in good health.

This clonotype was seen many times. The genes are TRBV5-1 and TRBJ2-1; TRBD2 matches 12 bases. The CDR3 is 16 residues long. The germline gives CDR1 SGHRS, CDR2 YFSETQ. V lost 3 bases, J lost 0 bases, and 1 base stayed unmatched. In DNA, the CDR3 is TGCGCCAGCAGCTCTAGCGGGGGGGCCTCCTACAATGAGCAGTTCTTC. This sequence encodes CASSSSGGASYNEQFF.

A word on this clonotype: A much bigger clone sits one base away, suggesting this may be a read error. This chain connects TRBV3-1 to TRBJ1-2; D not resolved. This CDR3 comprises 15 residues. Germline V gene sequence: CDR1 LGHDT, CDR2 YNNKEL (reference sequence). CDR3 sequence (DNA): TGTGCCAGCAGCCTATCCCCGGAAACTGTCTATGGCTACAACTTC. It specifies CASSLSPETVYGYNF.

This clonotype was counted many times. The chain joins TRBV5-1 to TRBJ1-2, with TRBD1 identical over 7 bases. J was trimmed by 2 bases and V by 4 bases; bases with no gene match: 5. Germline assignment: CDR1 SGHRS and CDR2 YFSETQ. The CDR3 extends over 14 amino acids. In DNA form, the CDR3 reads TGCGCCAGCAGCCCCAGGACAGGAAACTATGGCTACACCTTC. Translating gives CASSPRTGNYGYTF.

This clonotype has a count of ten or more. The chain combines TRBV5-1 with TRBJ1-1, with 7 bases aligning to TRBD1. V was pared by 0 bases and J by 0 bases, with 5 bases of the junction left unmatched. In germline, CDR1 is SGHRS, CDR2 YFSETQ. CDR3 size: 16 residues. The DNA of the CDR3 is TGCGCCAGCAGCTTGGTGACAGGGCCCGTGAACACTGAAGCTTTCTTT. Translated, it gives CASSLVTGPVNTEAFF.

Many counts were recorded for this clonotype. This chain links TRBV12-3 or TRBV12-4 with TRBJ2-5; TRBD2 aligns across 8 bases. This CDR3 is 15 amino acids long. V lost 2 bases and J lost 1; bases outside the gene matches: 3. CDR3 region: CASSLSGGSQETQYF. CDR3 sequence (DNA): TGTGCCAGCAGTTTAAGCGGGGGTTCCCAAGAGACCCAGTACTTC.

In the case of this clonotype: A clone one base away is much larger, so this may be a read error. The CDR3 bases are TGTGCCAGTAGTATCCGAGCAGGACGGCCCCAGCATTTT. Protein sequence: CASSIRAGRPQHF. The chain links TRBV19 to TRBJ1-5; D unresolved. Trimming shortened V by 3 bases and J by 9 bases, and 12 bases separated the two germline ends. CDR3 length: 13 residues. Germline CDR1 LNHDA, CDR2 SQIVND (reference sequence).

The chain carries TRBV10-3 and TRBJ2-5; D is uncertain. Germline-derived CDR1 and CDR2 are ENHRY and SYGVKD. CDR3 length: 13 amino acids. V lost 11 bases to trimming and J lost 3 bases, with 16 bases between them. The chain's CDR3 is CASTRVHKETQYF. CDR3 coding DNA: TGTGCCTCTACCCGGGTCCACAAAGAGACCCAGTACTTC.

Ten or more counts support this clonotype. The CDR3 protein is CSALGTDYYFF. The CDR3 nucleotides are TGCAGTGCTCTTGGGACAGATTATTATTTCTTT. V usage is TRBV20-1 and J usage is TRBJ1-1, with 7 bases aligning to TRBD1. CDR3 size: 11 residues. Trimming took 5 bases from V and 13 from J; bases not matched to a gene: 10. Germline V gene sequence: CDR1 DFQATT, CDR2 SNEGSKA (reference sequence).

This clonotype has a count of ten or more. V is TRBV5-1 and J is TRBJ2-7; tentative D call: TRBD1 (6 bases). The V end lost 0 bases, the J end lost 4 bases, and 14 bases lay between the germline ends. This CDR3 comprises 15 residues. Germline V lookup: CDR1 SGHRS, CDR2 YFSETQ. The CDR3 DNA reads as TGCGCCAGCAGCTTGGATGGGGACAACCTTTACGAGCAGTACTTC. Translation: CASSLDGDNLYEQYF. The variable domain in full, with the rest retrieved from reference TRBV5-1 and TRBJ2-7, is KAGVTQTPRYLIKTRGQQVTLSCSPISGHRSVSWYQQTPGQGLQFLFEYFSETQRNKGNFPGRFSGRQFSNSRSEMNVSTLELGDSALYLCASSLDGDNLYEQYFGPGTRLTVT.

This clonotype was observed a few times. CDR3: CASSLSGLAGTAYEQYF. DNA of the CDR3: TGTGCCAGCAGCTTATCTGGACTAGCGGGGACAGCCTACGAGCAGTACTTC. The chain uses TRBV7-8 and TRBJ2-7; 12 bases agree with TRBD2. CDR1 SGHVS and CDR2 FQNEAQ come from the germline V gene. The junction had 7 bases not matched to a gene; V was cut back by 2 bases and J by 2 bases. This CDR3 region has 17 residues.

This clonotype occurred many times. The V gene is TRBV2, the J gene TRBJ1-5, with D perhaps TRBD1 (5 bases). The CDR3 covers 13 residues. Germline V CDR1 and CDR2: SNHLY, FYNNEI. V was clipped by 4 bases and J by 6 bases, with 10 bases between them. In DNA form, the CDR3 reads TGTGCCAGCAGTGTTGATGGGGGTCAGCCCCAGCATTTT. Translated: CASSVDGGQPQHF.

The gene calls are TRBV29-1 and TRBJ1-1; D possibly corresponds to TRBD1 (6 bases). Germline V gene lookup returns CDR1 SQVTM and CDR2 ANQGSEA. Trimming removed 6 bases from V and 4 bases from J, with 24 bases in between. CDR3 size: 16 residues. Written as DNA, the CDR3 is TGCAGCGTCTACTCCACAGGACAGAGTCGTGGCACTGAAGCTTTCTTT. This sequence encodes CSVYSTGQSRGTEAFF.

This clonotype has a count of ten or more. The chain links TRBV10-3 to TRBJ2-2; weak D call: TRBD2 (5 bases). Trimming stripped 0 bases from V and 5 bases from J, with 10 bases between. CDR1 and CDR2 from the germline V gene are ENHRY and SYGVKD. The CDR3 totals 15 residues. CDR3 residues: CAISESTGGTGELFF. CDR3 DNA sequence: TGTGCCATCAGTGAGTCGACCGGAGGTACCGGGGAGCTGTTTTTT.

This clonotype was counted ten times or more. CDR3 region: CAWSRTGFDYGYTF. DNA for the CDR3: TGTGCCTGGAGCCGGACAGGGTTCGACTATGGCTACACCTTC. The V and J genes are TRBV30 and TRBJ1-2; 8 bases map to TRBD1. This CDR3 contains 14 residues. V lost 3 bases, J lost 3 bases, and 6 bases stayed unmatched. Germline V gives CDR1 GTSNPN, CDR2 SVGIG (reference sequence).

On this clonotype: A much more abundant neighbour one base away suggests this may be a read error. The J gene is TRBJ2-7, the V gene TRBV3-1; D is ambiguous. The CDR3 sequence is 13 residues long. Trimming cost V 2 bases and J 3 bases, with 8 bases left between them. CDR1 is LGHDT and CDR2 is YNNKEL in the germline V gene (reference sequence). The CDR3 reads CASSQRGYYEQYF. The CDR3 coding sequence is TGTGCCAGCAGCCAACGAGGTTACTACGAGCAGTACTTC.

V and J are TRBV28 and TRBJ1-5; D not certain. Germline assignment: CDR1 MDHEN and CDR2 SYDVKM. V lost 5 bases, J lost 2 bases, and 1 base lay in between. This CDR3 is built from 11 residues. CDR3: CASSGNQPQHF. The CDR3 nucleotides are TGTGCCAGCAGTGGCAATCAGCCCCAGCATTTT.

Regarding this clonotype: A much larger clonotype is one base distant, so this may be a read error. The rearrangement uses TRBV24-1 and TRBJ2-3; D gene unclear. V lost 7 bases and J 4 bases, leaving 14 bases between the germline ends. The CDR3 sequence is 14 residues long. CDR1 and CDR2 from the germline V gene are KGHDR and SFDVKD. In nucleotides, the CDR3 is TGTGCCACCAGCCCCTGGGAAGGCCCAGATACGCAGTATTTT. Translation: CATSPWEGPDTQYF.

Only a few counts were recorded for this clonotype. The DNA of the CDR3 is TGCAGTGCTAGGGCGTTTCTAAGTCGGCAGGGGATGTGGAACACTGAAGCTTTCTTT. It encodes CSARAFLSRQGMWNTEAFF. The J gene is TRBJ1-1, the V gene TRBV20-1, with a possible D match to TRBD1 (6 bases). The CDR3 runs to 19 residues. Germline CDR1 and CDR2: DFQATT and SNEGSKA (reference sequence). Trimming removed 3 bases at V and 1 base at J, with 27 bases between.

This clonotype was found many times. This sequence joins TRBV29-1 and TRBJ1-1; 8 bases fit TRBD1. The germline CDR1 and CDR2 sequences are SQVTM and ANQGSEA. The length of the CDR3 is 13 residues. Trimming took 4 bases from V and 5 from J; bases not matched to a gene: 6. The CDR3, as DNA: TGCAGCGTTGTAGGACAGGGTGGAACTGAAGCTTTCTTT. Residues: CSVVGQGGTEAFF.